Listed here is a single T cell receptor beta chain. Profiled with immunoSEQ multiplex PCR; TCRdb holds only in-frame clones, not every one. The sample records roughly 9,800 clones, 75% being singletons. This specimen belongs to a study of sequential checkpoint blockade in melanoma. Study-wide background: Patients were randomized 1:1 to nivolumab-then-ipilimumab or ipilimumab-then-nivolumab first-line. After both sequences, patients received maintenance nivolumab.

Treatment given: randomized to nivolumab then ipilimumab (arm A) or the reverse (arm B). Patients had received no earlier DNA-damaging chemotherapy. PBMC sorting kept live CD3+CD8+ cells without CD19 or CD56. The CDR3 has 17 amino acids. From germline, CDR1 is MGHRA and CDR2 YSYEKL. V lost 0 bases to trimming and J lost 2 bases; unmatched junction nucleotides: 5. The sequence was collected from a human donor with melanoma. The sample was CD8+ T cells sorted from blood (inferred from file names), taken from a patient given nivolumab and ipilimumab in sequence. V usage is TRBV4-1 and J usage is TRBJ2-3, with 10 bases lining up with TRBD2. This CDR3 is CASSQDQLAGPTDTQYF. The CDR3 DNA is TGCGCCAGCAGCCAAGATCAACTAGCGGGACCCACAGATACGCAGTATTTT.